This T cell receptor beta chain was recorded in a study of blood T cell repertoires in COVID-19. Across the study: T cells, B-cell-depleted T cells, or PBMCs supplied cDNA or gDNA.

There are 9 residues in the CDR3. Germline CDR1 reads DFQATT; CDR2 reads SNEGSKA (reference sequence). Trimming cost V 5 bases and J 6 bases, with 4 bases left between them. This clone was found once. Using immunoSEQ multiplex PCR, the repertoire was profiled, and TCRdb retains in-frame clones only, with some absent. The sample contains fewer than 250,000 clones, about 90% of which appear only once. This sequence originates from a man aged 25 to 45 with COVID-19, enrolled during active disease. J is TRBJ1-2 and V is TRBV20-1; D remains unclear. Sequencing used peripheral blood. CDR3 region: CSAQNGYTF. The CDR3 bases are TGCAGTGCTCAGAATGGCTACACCTTC.